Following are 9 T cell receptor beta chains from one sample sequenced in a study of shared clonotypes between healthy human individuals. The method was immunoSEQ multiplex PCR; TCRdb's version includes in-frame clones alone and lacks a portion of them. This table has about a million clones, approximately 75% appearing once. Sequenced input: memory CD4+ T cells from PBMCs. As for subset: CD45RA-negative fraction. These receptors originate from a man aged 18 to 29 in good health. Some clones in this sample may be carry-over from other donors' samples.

CDR3 coding DNA: TGCAGCGTTGATAGCGAGCGGGAGACCGGCGAGCAGTACTTC. Its protein is CSVDSERETGEQYF. The rearrangement links TRBV29-1 to TRBJ2-5; TRBD2 aligns across 8 bases. The J call may be in error: the DNA end matches TRBJ2-7 better. The CDR3 loop spans 14 amino acids. Germline assignment: CDR1 SQVTM and CDR2 ANQGSEA.

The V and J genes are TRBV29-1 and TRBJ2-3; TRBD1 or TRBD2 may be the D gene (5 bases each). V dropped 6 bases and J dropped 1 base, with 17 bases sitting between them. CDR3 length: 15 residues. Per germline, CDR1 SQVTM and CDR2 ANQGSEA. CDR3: CSVAGTQLRTDTQYF. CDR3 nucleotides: TGCAGCGTGGCCGGGACCCAGCTACGCACAGATACGCAGTATTTT.

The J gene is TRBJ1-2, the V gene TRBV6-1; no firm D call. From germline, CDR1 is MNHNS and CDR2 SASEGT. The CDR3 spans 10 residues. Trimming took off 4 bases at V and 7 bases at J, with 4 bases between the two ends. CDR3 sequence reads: CASSGGGYTF. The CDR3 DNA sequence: TGTGCCAGCAGTGGGGGTGGCTACACCTTC.

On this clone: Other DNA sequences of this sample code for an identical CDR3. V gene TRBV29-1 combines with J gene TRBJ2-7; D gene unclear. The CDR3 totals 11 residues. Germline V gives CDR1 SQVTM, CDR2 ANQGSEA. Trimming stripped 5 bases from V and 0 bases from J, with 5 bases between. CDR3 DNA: TGCAGCGTTACAAGCTCCTACGAGCAGTACTTC. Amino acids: CSVTSSYEQYF.

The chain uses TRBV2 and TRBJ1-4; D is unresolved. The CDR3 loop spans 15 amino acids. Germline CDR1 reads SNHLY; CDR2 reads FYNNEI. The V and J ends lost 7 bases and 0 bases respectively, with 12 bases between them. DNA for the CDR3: TGTGCCAGCAATGCGGGCGGTGCAACTAATGAAAAACTGTTTTTT. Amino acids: CASNAGGATNEKLFF.

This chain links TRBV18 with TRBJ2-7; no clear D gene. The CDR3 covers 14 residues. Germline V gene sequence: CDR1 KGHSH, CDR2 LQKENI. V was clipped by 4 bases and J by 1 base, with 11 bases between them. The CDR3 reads CASSRGLVSYEQYF. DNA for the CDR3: TGTGCCAGCTCACGAGGCTTAGTTTCCTACGAGCAGTACTTC.

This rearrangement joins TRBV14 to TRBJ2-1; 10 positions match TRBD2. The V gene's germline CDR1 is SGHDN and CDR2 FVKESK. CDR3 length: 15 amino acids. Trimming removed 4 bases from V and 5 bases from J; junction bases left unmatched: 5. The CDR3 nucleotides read TGTGCCAGCAGCCGTCAGCGGGAGGGCCACAATGAGCAGTTCTTC. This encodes CASSRQREGHNEQFF.

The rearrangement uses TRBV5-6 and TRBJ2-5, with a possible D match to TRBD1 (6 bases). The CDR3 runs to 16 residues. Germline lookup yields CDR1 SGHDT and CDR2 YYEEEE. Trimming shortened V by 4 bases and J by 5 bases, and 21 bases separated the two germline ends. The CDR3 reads CASSPRGRALAETQYF. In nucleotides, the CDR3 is TGTGCCAGCAGCCCGAGGGGGAGAGCGCTGGCGGAGACCCAGTACTTC.

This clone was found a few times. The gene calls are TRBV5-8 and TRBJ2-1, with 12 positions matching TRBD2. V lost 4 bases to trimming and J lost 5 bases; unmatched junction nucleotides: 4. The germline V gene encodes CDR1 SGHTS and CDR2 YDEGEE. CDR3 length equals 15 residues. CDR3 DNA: TGTGCCAGCAGCCTCAGACTAGCGGGGGACAATGAGCAGTTCTTC. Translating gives CASSLRLAGDNEQFF.